The 27 T cell receptor beta chains listed next were all sequenced from one sample in a study of blood T cell repertoires in COVID-19. Using immunoSEQ multiplex PCR, the repertoire was profiled, and TCRdb retains in-frame clones only, with some absent. The sample carries roughly 250,000 clones, 87% recorded once. The specimen sequenced was PBMCs or T cells enriched from blood (not recorded which). The receptors derive from a woman aged 25 to 39 with acute COVID-19.

The CDR3 here is CASSQTLGPHNEQFF. The CDR3 region has the DNA TGCGCCAGCAGCCAAACCCTTGGCCCCCACAATGAGCAGTTCTTC. This chain joins TRBV4-1 and TRBJ2-1; D gene unclear. This CDR3 has 15 amino acids. V lost 2 bases, J lost 5 bases, and 13 bases lay in between. Germline V gene sequence: CDR1 MGHRA, CDR2 YSYEKL.

The chain employs TRBV10-3 and TRBJ2-7; 7 nucleotides agree with TRBD1. Germline loops: CDR1 ENHRY, CDR2 SYGVKD. CDR3 length equals 14 residues. V shed 4 bases, J shed 3 bases, and the junction held 6 bases outside the gene matches. CDR3 nucleotide sequence: TGTGCCATCAGTGTACAGGGGCAGAGCTACGAGCAGTACTTC. It codes for CAISVQGQSYEQYF.

V gene TRBV7-2 combines with J gene TRBJ2-1, with D possibly matching TRBD2 (5 bases). The CDR3 sequence is 15 residues long. Germline loops: CDR1 SGHTA, CDR2 FQGNSA. The V end lost 1 base, the J end lost 5 bases, and 12 bases lay between the germline ends. DNA of the CDR3: TGTGCCAGCAGCTTAGAGAGCGGCACCGACAATGAGCAGTTCTTC. Its protein is CASSLESGTDNEQFF.

The rearrangement joins TRBV23-1 to TRBJ1-5, with a weak D call TRBD1 (5 bases). TRBV23-1 is given ORF status, its function remaining uncertain. V was pared by 6 bases and J by 0 bases, with 9 bases between. The CDR3 has 14 residues. CDR3: CASRGGDSNQPQHF. In DNA, the CDR3 is TGCGCCAGCAGGGGGGGGGATAGCAATCAGCCCCAGCATTTT.

The gene calls are TRBV5-1 and TRBJ2-1, with 10 bases fitting TRBD1. Germline CDR1 is SGHRS and CDR2 is YFSETQ. The length of the CDR3 is 15 residues. V lost 4 bases to trimming and J lost 8 bases; unmatched junction nucleotides: 9. The CDR3 bases are TGCGCCAGCAGCCTCCGGGACAGGGGTTGGGATGAGCAGTTCTTC. Translation gives CASSLRDRGWDEQFF.

The table lists this clone with a few counts. The chain links TRBV6-2 or TRBV6-3 to TRBJ1-2, with TRBD1 identical over 7 bases. Germline CDR1 MNHEY, CDR2 SVGEGT. The CDR3 contains 13 residues. J lost 6 bases, V lost 2 bases, and 3 bases had no gene match. The CDR3 DNA sequence: TGTGCCAGCAGTTACGCCGGGACAGATGGCTACACCTTC. Translated: CASSYAGTDGYTF.

CDR3: CASSIWGGTGELFF. CDR3 coding DNA: TGTGCCAGTAGTATATGGGGAGGTACCGGGGAGCTGTTTTTT. This chain joins TRBV19 and TRBJ2-2, with D tentatively TRBD2 (6 bases). With 2 bases removed from V and 5 bases from J, the gap between germline ends came to 9 bases. Germline loops: CDR1 LNHDA, CDR2 SQIVND (reference sequence). The CDR3 covers 14 residues.

V gene TRBV4-1 combines with J gene TRBJ2-7, with 11 nucleotides matching TRBD2. This CDR3 has 20 residues. J gave up 2 bases and V 1 base, and 16 bases lay outside the gene matches. Germline V gene lookup returns CDR1 MGHRA and CDR2 YSYEKL. CDR3 sequence (DNA): TGCGCCAGCAGCCAAGGCTCCGGGACTAGCGGACCCAGGGTTACCTACGAGCAGTACTTC. Its translation: CASSQGSGTSGPRVTYEQYF.

The chain couples TRBV20-1 to TRBJ2-4, with D possibly matching TRBD1 (7 bases). Germline V gives CDR1 DFQATT, CDR2 SNEGSKA (reference sequence). The CDR3 extends over 12 amino acids. Trimming removed 3 bases from V and 11 bases from J, with 14 bases in between. The CDR3 DNA reads TGCAGTGCTAGTCAGGGGGGCAGTCTTCAGTACTTC. It encodes CSASQGGSLQYF.

This clone was counted between two and nine times. The chain uses TRBV27 and TRBJ1-2, with D hard to call. Looked up from germline, CDR1 is MNHEY and CDR2 is SMNVEV (reference sequence). V was trimmed by 4 bases and J by 4 bases, leaving 19 bases between them. The CDR3 runs to 16 residues. The CDR3 DNA reads TGTGCCAGCAGTTCCTCCCTCGAAGGTGCAGGCTATGGCTACACCTTC. This encodes CASSSSLEGAGYGYTF.

CDR3 bases: TGTGCCACCAGTGAACAGGGGGATGGCAATGAGCAGTTCTTC. Protein: CATSEQGDGNEQFF. V gene TRBV24-1 combines with J gene TRBJ2-1; 8 positions agree with TRBD1. After removal of 4 bases from V and 6 bases from J, the junction contained 4 bases not matched to a gene. This CDR3 has 14 amino acids. Germline V lookup: CDR1 KGHDR, CDR2 SFDVKD.

V usage is TRBV5-1 and J usage is TRBJ2-5; a possible D gene is TRBD1 (5 bases). Germline assignment: CDR1 SGHRS and CDR2 YFSETQ. The CDR3 consists of 14 residues. Trimming took off 5 bases at V and 0 bases at J, with 11 bases between the two ends. CDR3 sequence: CASRTARNQETQYF. The CDR3 nucleotides read TGCGCCAGCAGGACAGCCAGAAACCAAGAGACCCAGTACTTC.

This chain links TRBV9 with TRBJ1-6; 8 bases agree with TRBD1. Losses at the gene ends were 5 bases for V and 6 bases for J; bases not matched to a gene: 10. The CDR3 length is 16 residues. Germline V gene data show CDR1 as SGDLS and CDR2 as YYNGEE. CDR3 coding DNA: TGTGCCAGCAGTCGTGCCCAGGGACAGGTTAATTCACCCCTCCACTTT. Translation: CASSRAQGQVNSPLHF.

This sequence joins TRBV18 and TRBJ2-2, with D tentatively TRBD2 (6 bases). The V and J ends lost 6 bases and 4 bases respectively, with 15 bases between them. The CDR3 length is 15 residues. CDR1 KGHSH and CDR2 LQKENI come from the germline V gene. In nucleotides, the CDR3 is TGTGCCAGCTCCTGGCGAGACGGGAGCACCGGGGAGCTGTTTTTT. Translated: CASSWRDGSTGELFF.

This clone was seen once. V usage is TRBV11-2 and J usage is TRBJ2-3; 11 positions match TRBD2. Per germline, CDR1 SGHAT and CDR2 FQNNGV. The CDR3 sequence is 18 residues long. After removal of 1 base from V and 6 bases from J, the junction contained 12 bases not matched to a gene. This CDR3 is CASSLGDIAGGLTDTQYF. The CDR3 region has the DNA TGTGCCAGCAGCTTAGGGGACATAGCGGGGGGGCTAACGGATACGCAGTATTTT.

The chain couples TRBV14 to TRBJ2-7; TRBD1 is a possible D gene (5 bases). This CDR3 has 13 amino acids. Looked up from germline, CDR1 is SGHDN and CDR2 is FVKESK. V was cut by 1 base and J by 4 bases, with 8 bases left in between. The CDR3 here is CASSQATGYEQYF. The CDR3 DNA sequence: TGTGCCAGCAGCCAAGCCACAGGATACGAGCAGTACTTC.

This CDR3 is CASRGDEQFF. The CDR3 DNA sequence: TGTGCCAGCAGGGGCGATGAGCAGTTCTTC. This chain joins TRBV2 and TRBJ2-1; D ambiguous. With 6 bases removed from V and 8 bases from J, the gap between germline ends came to 5 bases. Germline CDR1 SNHLY, CDR2 FYNNEI. CDR3 length equals 10 residues.

V gene TRBV7-9 combines with J gene TRBJ1-4; 8 positions match TRBD1. Per the germline V gene, CDR1 is SEHNR and CDR2 is FQNEAQ (reference sequence). V lost 3 bases, J lost 7 bases, and 10 bases stayed unmatched. CDR3 size: 16 residues. The CDR3 region has the DNA TGTGCCAGCAGCTTGAGTTTGGGACAGGAGGCTGAAAAACTGTTTTTT. Its protein is CASSLSLGQEAEKLFF.

The chain employs TRBV7-2 and TRBJ2-3; the match to TRBD2 covers 7 bases. There are 15 residues in the CDR3. The V gene's germline CDR1 is SGHTA and CDR2 FQGNSA. V lost 3 bases to trimming and J lost 0 bases; unmatched junction nucleotides: 3. The CDR3 protein is CASSFPSGSTDTQYF. CDR3 bases: TGTGCCAGCAGCTTTCCTAGCGGAAGCACAGATACGCAGTATTTT.

The genes are TRBV28 and TRBJ1-6, with TRBD1 matching 7 bases. Trimming at V came to 6 bases and at J to 5 bases, leaving 4 bases not matched to a gene. The CDR3 loop spans 14 amino acids. From germline, CDR1 is MDHEN and CDR2 SYDVKM. CDR3 in DNA: TGTGCCAGCAGGGGGACAGTAGATAATTCACCCCTCCACTTT. Protein sequence: CASRGTVDNSPLHF.

This clone has a single count. The CDR3 protein is CASSFGTVNTEAFF. The CDR3 DNA is TGTGCCAGCAGTTTCGGGACAGTGAACACTGAAGCTTTCTTT. The rearrangement uses TRBV28 and TRBJ1-1; 7 nucleotides agree with TRBD1. Germline CDR1 is MDHEN and CDR2 is SYDVKM. The CDR3 sequence is 14 residues long. V dropped 3 bases and J dropped 0; count of bases not matched to a gene: 1.

The rearrangement uses TRBV20-1 and TRBJ2-7; tentatively, D is TRBD2 (6 bases). Trimming took off 3 bases at V and 3 bases at J, with 6 bases between the two ends. Germline loops: CDR1 DFQATT, CDR2 SNEGSKA (reference sequence). This CDR3 is 11 amino acids long. This CDR3 reads CSASGGYEQYF. Here the CDR3 DNA reads TGCAGTGCTAGCGGGGGCTACGAGCAGTACTTC.

V and J are TRBV20-1 and TRBJ1-1; D gene ambiguous. This CDR3 spans 11 amino acids. CDR1 and CDR2 (germline): DFQATT, SNEGSKA (reference sequence). Trimming removed 3 bases at V and 4 bases at J, with 6 bases between. CDR3 loop: CSARFSTEAFF. In DNA form, the CDR3 reads TGCAGTGCTAGGTTCAGCACTGAAGCTTTCTTT.

The chain recombines TRBV5-4 with TRBJ2-3, with 13 bases aligning to TRBD2. Germline trimming cut 4 bases from V and 3 bases from J; bases unmatched to any gene: 8. CDR3 size: 17 residues. CDR1 is SGHNT and CDR2 is YYREEE in the germline V gene (reference sequence). CDR3 amino acids: CASSADRTSGSTDTQYF. In nucleotides, the CDR3 is TGTGCCAGCAGCGCAGATCGGACTAGCGGGAGTACAGATACGCAGTATTTT.

J is TRBJ2-5 and V is TRBV15, with 10 bases that match TRBD2. V was pared by 0 bases and J by 9 bases, with 10 bases of the junction left unmatched. The CDR3 contains 16 residues. The germline CDR1 and CDR2 sequences are LNHNV and YYDKDF (reference sequence). The CDR3: CATSRDGASGSWSQYF. CDR3 DNA: TGTGCCACCAGCAGAGATGGGGCTAGCGGGAGTTGGTCCCAGTACTTC. Full variable domain (rest looked up from reference TRBV15 and TRBJ2-5): DAMVIQNPRYQVTQFGKPVTLSCSQTLNHNVMYWYQQKSSQAPKLLFHYYDKDFNNEADTPDNFQSRRPNTSFCFLDIRSPGLGDTAMYLCATSRDGASGSWSQYFGPGTRLLVL.

The chain uses TRBV14 and TRBJ1-2; 8 bases are a match to TRBD1. Germline V lookup: CDR1 SGHDN, CDR2 FVKESK. V lost 6 bases and J lost 8; bases outside the gene matches: 14. The CDR3 is 15 residues long. The CDR3 here is CASRGLEDRGSGYTF. In DNA form, the CDR3 reads TGTGCCAGCAGAGGGTTGGAAGACAGGGGTTCCGGCTACACCTTC.

This chain links TRBV5-1 with TRBJ1-1; D unresolved. The CDR3 contains 14 residues. Germline V gene lookup returns CDR1 SGHRS and CDR2 YFSETQ. Trimming shortened V by 4 bases and J by 3 bases, and 13 bases separated the two germline ends. The CDR3 loop reads CASSPQARDTEAFF. The CDR3 nucleotides read TGCGCCAGCAGCCCCCAGGCGAGGGACACTGAAGCTTTCTTT.